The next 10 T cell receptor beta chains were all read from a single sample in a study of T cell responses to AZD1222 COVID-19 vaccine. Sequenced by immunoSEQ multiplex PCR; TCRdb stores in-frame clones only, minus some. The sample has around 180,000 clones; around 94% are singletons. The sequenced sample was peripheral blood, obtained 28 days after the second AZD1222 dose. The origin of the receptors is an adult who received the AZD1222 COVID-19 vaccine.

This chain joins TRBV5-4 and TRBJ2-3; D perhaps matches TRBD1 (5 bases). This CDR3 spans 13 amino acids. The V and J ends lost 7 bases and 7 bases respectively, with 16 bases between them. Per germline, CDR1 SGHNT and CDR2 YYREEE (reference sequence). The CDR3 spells CASVVQGANTQYF. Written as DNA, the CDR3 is TGTGCCAGCGTAGTACAAGGGGCAAATACGCAGTATTTT.

This chain's CDR3 is CSVRQGSYGYTF. The CDR3 DNA reads as TGCAGCGTTCGGCAGGGGTCCTATGGCTACACCTTC. This chain joins TRBV29-1 and TRBJ1-2, with D perhaps TRBD1 (6 bases). The germline V and J ends were trimmed by 5 bases and 4 bases, with 11 bases remaining between them. This CDR3 region has 12 residues. Germline V lookup: CDR1 SQVTM, CDR2 ANQGSEA.

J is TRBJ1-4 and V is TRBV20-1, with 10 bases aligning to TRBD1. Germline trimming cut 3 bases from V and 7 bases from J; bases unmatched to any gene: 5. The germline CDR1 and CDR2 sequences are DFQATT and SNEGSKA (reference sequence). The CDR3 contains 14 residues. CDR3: CSASDRQGAEKLFF. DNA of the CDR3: TGCAGTGCTAGTGATCGACAGGGGGCTGAAAAACTGTTTTTT.

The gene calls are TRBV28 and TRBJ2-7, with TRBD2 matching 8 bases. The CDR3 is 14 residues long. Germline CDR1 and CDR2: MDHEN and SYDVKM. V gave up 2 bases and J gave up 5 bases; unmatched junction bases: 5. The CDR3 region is CASSLSGSTHEQYF. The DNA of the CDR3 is TGTGCCAGCAGTTTAAGCGGGAGTACTCACGAGCAGTACTTC.

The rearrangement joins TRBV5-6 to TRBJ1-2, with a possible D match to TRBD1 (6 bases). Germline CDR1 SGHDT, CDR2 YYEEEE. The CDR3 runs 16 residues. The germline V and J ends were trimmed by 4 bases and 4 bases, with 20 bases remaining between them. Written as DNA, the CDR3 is TGTGCCAGCAGCCCTATCCAGGGGTTGGGGGCCTATGGCTACACCTTC. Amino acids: CASSPIQGLGAYGYTF.

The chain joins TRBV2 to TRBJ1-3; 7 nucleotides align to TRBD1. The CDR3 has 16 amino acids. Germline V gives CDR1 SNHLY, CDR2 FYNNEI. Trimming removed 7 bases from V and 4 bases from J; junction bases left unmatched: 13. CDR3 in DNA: TGTGCCAGCAACAAAAGGACAGGAGTGAGCGGAAACACCATATATTTT. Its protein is CASNKRTGVSGNTIYF.

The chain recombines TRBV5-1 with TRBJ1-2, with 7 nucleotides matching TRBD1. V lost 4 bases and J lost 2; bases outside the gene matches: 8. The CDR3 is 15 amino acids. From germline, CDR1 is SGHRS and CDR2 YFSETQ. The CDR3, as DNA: TGCGCCAGCAGCATAGAGACAGGGATAAACTATGGCTACACCTTC. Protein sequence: CASSIETGINYGYTF.

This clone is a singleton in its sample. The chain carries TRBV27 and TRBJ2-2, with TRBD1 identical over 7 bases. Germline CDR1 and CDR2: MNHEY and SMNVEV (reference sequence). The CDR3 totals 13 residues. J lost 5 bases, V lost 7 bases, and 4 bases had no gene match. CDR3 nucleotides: TGTGCCAGCACTCGACAGGGAACCGGGGAGCTGTTTTTT. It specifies CASTRQGTGELFF.

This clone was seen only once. Here the CDR3 reads CASRGQGAVYTEAFF. CDR3 sequence (DNA): TGCGCCAGCAGGGGACAGGGGGCTGTGTACACTGAAGCTTTCTTT. The chain carries TRBV5-1 and TRBJ1-1, with 12 bases lining up with TRBD1. CDR1 is SGHRS, CDR2 YFSETQ, per germline. The ends lost 5 bases at V and 3 bases at J; junction bases unmatched: 5. The CDR3 has 15 residues.

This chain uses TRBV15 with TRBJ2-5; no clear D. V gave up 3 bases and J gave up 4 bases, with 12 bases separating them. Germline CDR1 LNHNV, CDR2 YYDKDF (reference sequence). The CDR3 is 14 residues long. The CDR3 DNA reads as TGTGCCACCAGCAGGAAAACGCGGTTAGAGACCCAGTACTTC. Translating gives CATSRKTRLETQYF.